The 23 T cell receptor beta chains below come from one sample, sequenced in a study of T-cell memory formation after mild COVID-19. TCRdb independently ran MiXCR on the 5' RACE reads; one entry per CDR3 protein. The sample has a few hundred thousand distinct CDR3 sequences; 28% are singletons. Sequencing was performed on PBMCs or a T cell subset sorted from them (not recorded which). The receptors were sampled from an adult woman who had mild COVID-19 (a few samples of this study predate the infection). Cell type and time point are not known.

As regards this clonotype: A much larger clonotype is one base distant, so this may be a read error. The gene calls are TRBV4-3 and TRBJ2-7; D is perhaps TRBD1 (6 bases). Germline values: CDR1 LGHNA, CDR2 YSLEER. This CDR3 contains 14 residues. The V gene lost 4 bases and the J gene lost 2 bases, with 12 bases spanning the gap. The CDR3 nucleotides read TGCGCCAGCAGCCCAGGGGAAGCGACCTACGAGCAGTACTTC. The encoded protein is CASSPGEATYEQYF.

The chain has TRBV5-6 and TRBJ2-1; D is ambiguous. Germline V gene data show CDR1 as SGHDT and CDR2 as YYEEEE. V lost 4 bases and J lost 7, with 12 bases in between. The CDR3 loop spans 13 amino acids. The CDR3 sequence is CASSPSSANEQFF. Here the CDR3 DNA reads TGTGCCAGCAGCCCCAGCAGCGCTAATGAGCAGTTCTTC.

This clonotype has a handful of counts. The V and J genes are TRBV9 and TRBJ2-5, with a weak D call TRBD1 (5 bases). The CDR3 length is 14 residues. The V end was cut by 0 bases, the J end by 5 bases, with 11 bases between. Germline CDR1 and CDR2: SGDLS and YYNGEE. Written as DNA, the CDR3 is TGTGCCAGCAGCGTAGGGACACTCCAGGAGACCCAGTACTTC. Amino acids: CASSVGTLQETQYF.

In its sample, this clonotype was seen a few times. The V and J genes are TRBV29-1 and TRBJ2-3, with D perhaps matching TRBD1 (5 bases). Trimming took off 2 bases at V and 0 bases at J, with 6 bases between the two ends. CDR3 length: 13 amino acids. Germline lookup yields CDR1 SQVTM and CDR2 ANQGSEA. CDR3 sequence: CSVEQGSTDTQYF. For the CDR3, the DNA is TGCAGCGTTGAACAGGGAAGCACAGATACGCAGTATTTT.

The V gene is TRBV4-1, the J gene TRBJ1-1; 10 positions agree with TRBD1. Germline V gene data show CDR1 as MGHRA and CDR2 as YSYEKL. This CDR3 has 16 amino acids. After removal of 4 bases from V and 2 bases from J, the junction contained 7 bases not matched to a gene. CDR3 protein: CASSPWTGGANTEAFF. CDR3 DNA sequence: TGCGCCAGCAGCCCATGGACAGGGGGAGCTAACACTGAAGCTTTCTTT.

This chain links TRBV6-5 with TRBJ2-7; maybe TRBD1 (6 bases). Looked up from germline, CDR1 is MNHEY and CDR2 is SVGAGI. Trimming removed 5 bases at V and 6 bases at J, with 20 bases between. This CDR3 region has 15 residues. The CDR3 DNA reads TGTGCCAGCAGTCGAACCCGCCCGACAGGATCCGAGCAGTACTTC. Encoded protein: CASSRTRPTGSEQYF.

This clonotype was recorded once. V and J are TRBV11-3 and TRBJ2-7; a possible D gene is TRBD2 (6 bases). This CDR3 is built from 15 residues. The germline V and J ends were trimmed by 9 bases and 2 bases, with 20 bases remaining between them. Germline values: CDR1 SGHNT, CDR2 YENEEA. The CDR3 sequence: CARSEGGKKTYEQYF. CDR3 bases: TGTGCCAGAAGCGAAGGAGGGAAAAAAACCTACGAGCAGTACTTC. The variable domain in full, with the rest retrieved from reference TRBV11-3 and TRBJ2-7, is EAGVVQSPRYKIIEKKQPVAFWCNPISGHNTLYWYLQNLGQGPELLIRYENEEAVDDSQLPKDRFSAERLKGVDSTLKIQPAELGDSAVYLCARSEGGKKTYEQYFGPGTRLTVT.

This rearrangement joins TRBV12-3 or TRBV12-4 to TRBJ2-3; TRBD2 matches at 9 bases. The CDR3 covers 16 residues. V gave up 1 base and J gave up 6 bases; unmatched junction bases: 8. As DNA, the CDR3 is TGTGCCAGCAGTTTAGGGCTAGCGGGGATTAAGGATACGCAGTATTTT. It encodes CASSLGLAGIKDTQYF.

This chain joins TRBV5-1 and TRBJ2-1; D perhaps matches TRBD2 (5 bases). In germline, CDR1 is SGHRS, CDR2 YFSETQ. This CDR3 comprises 15 residues. Trimming took off 5 bases at V and 0 bases at J, with 12 bases between the two ends. The CDR3 DNA sequence: TGCGCCAGCAGAATACTAGAGAGCTCCTACAATGAGCAGTTCTTC. This encodes CASRILESSYNEQFF.

The chain links TRBV29-1 to TRBJ2-3; D gene ambiguous. Trimming pared 4 bases from V and 2 bases from J, leaving 10 bases between. CDR3 length: 13 residues. Per the germline V gene, CDR1 is SQVTM and CDR2 is ANQGSEA. This CDR3 is CSVGRILTDTQYF. DNA for the CDR3: TGCAGCGTTGGGCGGATCCTCACAGATACGCAGTATTTT.

There are a few counts of this clonotype. This CDR3 is CSVERTNPYEQYF. CDR3 sequence (DNA): TGCAGCGTTGAACGAACCAACCCCTACGAGCAGTACTTC. J is TRBJ2-7 and V is TRBV29-1; D remains unclear. Trimming took 2 bases from V and 2 from J, leaving 10 bases between them. The CDR3 has 13 amino acids. Germline CDR1 reads SQVTM; CDR2 reads ANQGSEA.

The chain joins TRBV28 to TRBJ2-7; D perhaps matches TRBD2 (6 bases). This CDR3 spans 13 amino acids. Trimming pared 2 bases from V and 7 bases from J, leaving 12 bases between. Germline V gene sequence: CDR1 MDHEN, CDR2 SYDVKM. DNA of the CDR3: TGTGCCAGCAGTTTACTTCTCCGGGGGGAGCAGTACTTC. Amino acids: CASSLLLRGEQYF.

This clonotype was counted once. The chain couples TRBV29-1 to TRBJ1-2, with no clear D. This CDR3 is 11 amino acids long. Germline V lookup: CDR1 SQVTM, CDR2 ANQGSEA. Between the trimmed V and J ends, which lost 6 bases and 4 bases, there was a span of 9 bases. The CDR3 DNA is TGCAGCGTAAAGGTTGGCTATGGCTACACCTTC. It encodes CSVKVGYGYTF.

This sequence joins TRBV20-1 and TRBJ1-5; D remains unclear. Trimming took 3 bases from V and 3 from J, leaving 9 bases between them. Germline V CDR1 and CDR2: DFQATT, SNEGSKA (reference sequence). There are 13 residues in the CDR3. The CDR3 protein is CSASPAVNQPQHF. The CDR3 DNA reads TGCAGTGCTAGCCCGGCAGTCAATCAGCCCCAGCATTTT.

The J gene is TRBJ2-3, the V gene TRBV5-6, with 12 bases matching TRBD1. Trimming removed 4 bases from V and 5 bases from J; junction bases left unmatched: 8. Germline lookup yields CDR1 SGHDT and CDR2 YYEEEE. This CDR3 contains 16 residues. The CDR3 loop reads CASSTPGTGGLDTQYF. The CDR3 nucleotides are TGTGCCAGCAGCACCCCCGGGACAGGGGGCTTAGATACGCAGTATTTT.

The V call is TRBV7-6, the J call TRBJ2-5; 8 nucleotides line up with TRBD1. After removal of 4 bases from V and 5 bases from J, the junction contained 3 bases not matched to a gene. CDR3 length equals 13 residues. Germline V gene sequence: CDR1 SGHVS, CDR2 FNYEAQ. CDR3 protein: CASSSGGWETQYF. Here the CDR3 DNA reads TGTGCCAGCAGCTCAGGGGGCTGGGAGACCCAGTACTTC.

The chain uses TRBV29-1 and TRBJ2-1; D is uncertain. Trimming pared 2 bases from V and 7 bases from J, leaving 12 bases between. The CDR3 extends over 13 amino acids. Germline V gene data show CDR1 as SQVTM and CDR2 as ANQGSEA. The CDR3 region has the DNA TGCAGCGTTGAATCTACTGTCTTGAATGAGCAGTTCTTC. This codes for CSVESTVLNEQFF.

The V gene is TRBV5-1, the J gene TRBJ2-1; TRBD2 agrees at 10 bases. CDR1 and CDR2 (germline): SGHRS, YFSETQ. Trimming removed 4 bases from V and 5 bases from J; junction bases left unmatched: 6. This CDR3 is built from 15 residues. CDR3 DNA sequence: TGCGCCAGCAGCGCCACTAGCGGGGCCCACAATGAGCAGTTCTTC. Translated: CASSATSGAHNEQFF.

This chain uses TRBV7-9 with TRBJ2-1; no firm D call. The V end was cut by 6 bases, the J end by 8 bases, with 5 bases between. The CDR3 spans 10 residues. Germline V CDR1 and CDR2: SEHNR, FQNEAQ (reference sequence). The DNA for the CDR3 is TGTGCCAGCAGTTCGGATGAGCAGTTCTTC. Translation: CASSSDEQFF.

The chain recombines TRBV12-3 or TRBV12-4 with TRBJ2-2, with TRBD2 identical over 10 bases. This CDR3 spans 16 amino acids. Trimming at V came to 6 bases and at J to 2 bases, leaving 6 bases not matched to a gene. The DNA for the CDR3 is TGTGCCAGCAGGCCTAGCGGGAGCACCAACACCGGGGAGCTGTTTTTT. Translated, it gives CASRPSGSTNTGELFF.

The chain links TRBV20-1 to TRBJ2-7, with a tentative D call TRBD1 (5 bases). The CDR3 covers 12 residues. The germline gives CDR1 DFQATT, CDR2 SNEGSKA (reference sequence). V lost 6 bases to trimming and J lost 2 bases, with 11 bases between them. CDR3 DNA sequence: TGCAGTGCCGTTAGGGGCGCCTACGAGCAGTACTTC. This translates into CSAVRGAYEQYF.

In this sample, this clonotype turned up a few times. V is TRBV30 and J is TRBJ2-1, with 7 bases lining up with TRBD2. With 6 bases clipped from V and 2 bases from J, the junction kept 10 bases outside the gene matches. The CDR3 totals 15 residues. From germline, CDR1 is GTSNPN and CDR2 SVGIG (reference sequence). In DNA form, the CDR3 reads TGTGCCTGTATAAGAAGGCTAGCGGCCTACAATGAGCAGTTCTTC. Its protein product is CACIRRLAAYNEQFF.

This clonotype occurred a few times. The V call is TRBV11-2, the J call TRBJ2-1, with D maybe TRBD2 (5 bases). This CDR3 has 19 amino acids. Trimming removed 1 base from V and 0 bases from J, with 19 bases in between. Germline CDR1 is SGHAT and CDR2 is FQNNGV. CDR3 sequence reads: CASSLAGFSRASSYNEQFF. Written as DNA, the CDR3 is TGTGCCAGCAGCTTAGCGGGATTTTCTAGAGCGAGCTCCTACAATGAGCAGTTCTTC.